This T cell receptor beta chain was recovered during a study of post-analysis software for immune sequencing data. Germline V gives CDR1 MNHEY, CDR2 SVGAGI. V was trimmed by 0 bases and J by 0 bases, leaving 12 bases between them. CDR3 size: 16 residues. With regard to this clonotype: The antigen is not known.

The study, taken as a whole, reports: In multiple sclerosis, normalized Chao1 diversity was significantly below that of controls. About 5 TRBV segments appeared more often in patients than in controls, and TRBV5-6, TRBV5-1 and TRBV20-1 were among these.

Incorporated into the TCR beta cDNA libraries were unique molecular identifiers, which served to reduce PCR and sequencing biases. TCRdb re-analysed the PCR reads in MiXCR, keeping a single row per CDR3 protein. Of about 810,000 distinct CDR3 sequences listed, under 70% were seen once; the top ten hold under 6%. The chain uses TRBV6-5 and TRBJ2-7; D tentatively fits TRBD1 or TRBD2 (5 bases each). The TCR sequence derives from a girl under 18 with multiple sclerosis. Sample: blood. This CDR3 is CASSYSVGEISYEQYF. The CDR3 bases are TGTGCCAGCAGTTACTCGGTGGGGGAGATCTCCTACGAGCAGTACTTC.